This T cell receptor beta chain was sequenced for a study of T cells in Graves' hyperthyroidism and ophthalmopathy (dated by TCRdb to about 2019). Regarding the research as a whole: Peripheral blood samples were taken at initial diagnosis, before any treatment was given. A discovery cohort of about a hundred patients, approximately 45 with Graves' ophthalmopathy and 55 to 65 with stable Graves' hyperthyroidism, was used to find distinguishing TCR V-J signatures. An independent validation cohort of fewer than 20 hyperthyroidism patients and about 15 patients who later progressed to ophthalmopathy tested prospective prediction of ophthalmopathy. For training and testing, the 100 or so patients in the discovery cohort were randomly divided in a 7:3 ratio. In addition, the study compared T-cell repertoires in thyroid tissue and in blood from five or six Graves' hyperthyroidism patients. After blood sampling, hyperthyroidism patients were treated with methimazole at a starting dose of 30 mg daily, and ophthalmopathy patients were treated with high-dose intravenous methylprednisolone. According to the paper, TCR Vbeta CDR3 sequencing was carried out on around 140 peripheral blood samples, which came from fewer than 50 ophthalmopathy, approximately 78 hyperthyroidism and approximately 17 progressor patients.

What the authors observed across the whole study: In validation, progression to ophthalmopathy was predicted by the model with about 70% sensitivity and roughly 76% specificity, a median of roughly 6 months before onset. In cross-validation, a model built on a 13 V-J signature told ophthalmopathy apart from stable hyperthyroidism with 85% to 90% sensitivity and roughly 82% specificity, and in testing the same model reached 80%/75%. Most expanded thyroid clonotypes (frequency above 0.001) were also detected in blood, a finding suggesting that blood repertoires may reflect thyroid immune responses. Sample size was not statistically predetermined, and investigators were not blinded to group allocation.

Details on this clonotype: This clone's antigen is unknown. No per-base quality is available; no much larger clone lies one base away.

Moderately to severely active disease, a Clinical Activity Score of at least 3, a NOSPECS grade of at least 4, and a duration under 3 months were present in ophthalmopathy patients. The study excluded patients with uncontrolled infections, other autoimmune diseases, pregnancy or lactation. Diagnoses were established on the basis of clinical symptoms, serum thyroxine and TRAb, thyroid ultrasound, and orbital computed tomography. PBMCs were isolated from about 10 ml of fresh peripheral blood by Ficoll-Paque density gradient centrifugation. Total RNA was extracted with Trizol reagent, and quality was checked on an Agilent 2100 Bioanalyzer. The CDR3 runs 13 residues from the cysteine to the phenylalanine. The DNA shown is the 39-base CDR3, in frame from base 1. From V the trimming removes 7 bases and from J it removes 7 bases, while the gene matches leave 9 bases of the junction unaccounted for. CDR1 and CDR2, per the germline V gene, are MDHEN and SYDVKM.

The TCR beta CDR3 regions were amplified from the RNA transcripts. A first-round RT-PCR of the TCR CDR3 used the HTBI primer set with the Qiagen OneStep RT-PCR kit. A second multiplex PCR round built the libraries, followed by size selection and purification. The libraries were sequenced on an Illumina HiSeq2000 using paired-end 100 bp reads. Regarding the original processing steps: SOAPnuke was used to process the raw data, with reads discarded if the reads contained adapters or uncalled bases, had a mean Phred below 15, or lacked an exact constant-primer or identifier match. COPE v1.2.5 was used to merge the high-quality paired reads, and each unique nucleotide sequence was defined as a clonotype. Clonotypes were aligned to IMGT TRBV, TRBD and TRBJ reference segments using MiTCR v1.1. The analysis was restricted to V-J combinations with a frequency above 0.0001, which together covered 99.2% of the repertoires. A TCS score was defined as the ratio of F50 (clonal expansion) to E x V (chaos), with BLOSUM62-based TCRdist applied between CDR3 peptides within each V-J. Welch's t-statistics and random forest reduced around 510 V-J features to roughly 13, which were used in a naive Bayes classifier (R e1071). Through fastp at Q25 and MiXCR, TCRdb rebuilt clones from the public reads, retaining in-frame beta chains. Each record represents a unique CDR3 protein, reported with the most common genes and DNA among its rows. TCRdb's processing, not the authors' own work, is the source of the V and J calls. Across this sample there are hundreds of thousands of distinct CDR3 sequences, with about 14% seen only once. Of the sample, roughly an eighth falls within the top ten clones.

The chain joins TRBV28 to TRBJ2-7; the central 8 bases match TRBD1. The source is a woman aged 50 to 60 with Graves' ophthalmopathy. The sequenced sample was blood. This receptor carries the CDR3 CASTRGRGREQYF. The DNA sequence follows: TGTGCCAGCACCAGGGGCAGGGGGCGAGAGCAGTACTTC. Reference TRBV28 and TRBJ2-7 genes cover what lies past the CDR3, so the full variable domain is DVKVTQSSRYLVKRTGEKVFLECVQDMDHENMFWYRQDPGLGLRLIYFSYDVKMKEKGDIPEGYSVSREKKERFSLILESASTNQTSMYLCASTRGRGREQYFGPGTRLTVT.